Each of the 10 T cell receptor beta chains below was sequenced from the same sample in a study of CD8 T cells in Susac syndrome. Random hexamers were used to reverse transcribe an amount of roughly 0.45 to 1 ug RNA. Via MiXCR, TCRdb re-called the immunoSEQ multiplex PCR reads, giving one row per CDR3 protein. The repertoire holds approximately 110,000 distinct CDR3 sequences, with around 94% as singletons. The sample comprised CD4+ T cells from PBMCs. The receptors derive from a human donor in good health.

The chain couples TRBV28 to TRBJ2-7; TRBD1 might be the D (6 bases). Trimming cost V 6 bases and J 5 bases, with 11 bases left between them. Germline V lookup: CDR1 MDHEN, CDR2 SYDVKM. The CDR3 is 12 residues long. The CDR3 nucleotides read TGTGCCAGCAGCTTGACAGGCCACGAGCAGTACTTC. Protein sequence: CASSLTGHEQYF.

This CDR3 reads CASSIGGPQHF. In nucleotides, the CDR3 is TGTGCCAGTAGTATCGGCGGGCCCCAGCATTTT. The chain has TRBV19 and TRBJ1-5; D ambiguous. Between the trimmed V and J ends, which lost 3 bases and 9 bases, there was a span of 6 bases. This CDR3 region has 11 residues. Per the germline V gene, CDR1 is LNHDA and CDR2 is SQIVND (reference sequence).

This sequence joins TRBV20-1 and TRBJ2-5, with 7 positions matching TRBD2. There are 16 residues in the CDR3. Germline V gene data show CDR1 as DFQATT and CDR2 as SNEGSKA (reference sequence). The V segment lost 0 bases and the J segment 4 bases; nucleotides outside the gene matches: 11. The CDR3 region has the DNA TGCAGTGCTAGAGATGGCGGGAGAGGAGAGGGAGAGACCCAGTACTTC. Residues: CSARDGGRGEGETQYF.

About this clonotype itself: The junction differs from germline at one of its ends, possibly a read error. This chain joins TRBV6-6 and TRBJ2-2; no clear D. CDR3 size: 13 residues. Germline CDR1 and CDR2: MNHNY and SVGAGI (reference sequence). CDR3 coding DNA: TGTGCCAACAGTTACCTGGGAACCGGGGAGCTGTTTTTT. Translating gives CANSYLGTGELFF.

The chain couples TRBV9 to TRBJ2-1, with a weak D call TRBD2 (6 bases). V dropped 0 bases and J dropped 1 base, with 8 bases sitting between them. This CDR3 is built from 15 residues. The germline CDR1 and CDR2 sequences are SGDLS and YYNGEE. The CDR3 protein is CASSVEAGSYNEQFF. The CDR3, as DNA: TGTGCCAGCAGCGTAGAAGCGGGTTCCTACAATGAGCAGTTCTTC.

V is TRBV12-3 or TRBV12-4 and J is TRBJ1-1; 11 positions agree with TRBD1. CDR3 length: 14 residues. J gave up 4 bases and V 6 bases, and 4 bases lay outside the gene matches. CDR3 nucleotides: TGTGCCAGCAGAACCGGGACAGGGGGCACTGAAGCTTTCTTT. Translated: CASRTGTGGTEAFF.

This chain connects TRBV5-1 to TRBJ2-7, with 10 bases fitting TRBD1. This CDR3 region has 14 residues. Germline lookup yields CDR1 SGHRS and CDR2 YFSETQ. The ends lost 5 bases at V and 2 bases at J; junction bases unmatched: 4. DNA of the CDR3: TGCGCCAGCAGATCCGGGACAGGGGCCTACGAGCAGTACTTC. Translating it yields CASRSGTGAYEQYF.

The CDR3 spells CSVVYSPNQPQHF. CDR3 nucleotide sequence: TGCAGCGTTGTGTACAGCCCAAATCAGCCCCAGCATTTT. The chain joins TRBV29-1 to TRBJ1-5; unclear D gene. Looked up from germline, CDR1 is SQVTM and CDR2 is ANQGSEA. V lost 4 bases and J 4 bases, leaving 11 bases between the germline ends. The CDR3 is made up of 13 amino acids.

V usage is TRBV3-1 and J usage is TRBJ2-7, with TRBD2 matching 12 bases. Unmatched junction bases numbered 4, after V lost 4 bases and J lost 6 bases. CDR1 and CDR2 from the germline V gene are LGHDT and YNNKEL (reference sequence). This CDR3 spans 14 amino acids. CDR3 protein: CASSLTSGSLEQYF. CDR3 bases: TGTGCCAGCAGCCTGACTAGCGGGAGTCTCGAGCAGTACTTC.

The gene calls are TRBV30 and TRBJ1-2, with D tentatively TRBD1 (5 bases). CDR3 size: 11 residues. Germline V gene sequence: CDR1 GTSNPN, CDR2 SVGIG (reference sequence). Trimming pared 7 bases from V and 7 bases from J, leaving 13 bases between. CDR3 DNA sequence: TGTGCCTACGGTCTTGGGGGTGGCTACACCTTC. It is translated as CAYGLGGGYTF.